The rows below give T cell receptor beta chains drawn from one sample of a study of shared clonotypes between healthy human individuals. Method: immunoSEQ multiplex PCR; TCRdb's copy keeps in-frame clones and lacks some. This sample has some 500,000 clones, with approximately 95% found just once. The sequenced material came from naive CD4+ T cells sorted from blood. These receptors were collected from a woman aged 30 to 39 in good health. The CDR3 runs from the conserved cysteine through the conserved F or W. Fields, in order: CDR3 protein, V gene, J gene.

CDR3 protein: CASSFLGGAVGDEQFF; V gene: TRBV5-4; J gene: TRBJ2-1
CDR3 protein: CASSQGPGQGIDIQYF; V gene: TRBV4-1; J gene: TRBJ2-4
CDR3 protein: CASSRAVSGYTDTQYF; V gene: TRBV7-2; J gene: TRBJ2-3
CDR3 protein: CASSSYRAVDTEAFF; V gene: TRBV6-5; J gene: TRBJ1-1
CDR3 protein: CASGGSGNEKLFF; V gene: TRBV6-5; J gene: TRBJ1-4
CDR3 protein: CASRGAGTGQRTDTQYF; V gene: TRBV5-4; J gene: TRBJ2-3
CDR3 protein: CASSQVAGGTDTQYF; V gene: TRBV19; J gene: TRBJ2-3
CDR3 protein: CASSSDGGDEQFF; V gene: TRBV11-2; J gene: TRBJ2-1
CDR3 protein: CASSVVGQGVNEQFF; V gene: TRBV9; J gene: TRBJ2-1
CDR3 protein: CASSLGGGSPSGDYGYTF; V gene: TRBV7-9; J gene: TRBJ1-2
CDR3 protein: CASSLYRGAMETQYF; V gene: TRBV28; J gene: TRBJ2-5
CDR3 protein: CASSLAGRGETQYF; V gene: TRBV28; J gene: TRBJ2-5
CDR3 protein: CAISASRDGAYEQYF; V gene: TRBV10-3; J gene: TRBJ2-7
CDR3 protein: CASSLGGQGPHEQYF; V gene: TRBV5-6; J gene: TRBJ2-7
CDR3 protein: CASSPGTSDEQYF; V gene: TRBV4-1; J gene: TRBJ2-7
CDR3 protein: CASSQSTYHRGEKLFF; V gene: TRBV14; J gene: TRBJ1-4
CDR3 protein: CASSSQVEREGDEQYF; V gene: TRBV4-2; J gene: TRBJ2-7
CDR3 protein: CASSFDWGGYEQYF; V gene: TRBV5-1; J gene: TRBJ2-7
CDR3 protein: CASSLRPGQSRSTGELFF; V gene: TRBV5-1; J gene: TRBJ2-2
CDR3 protein: CAIRRASGDYEQYF; V gene: TRBV28; J gene: TRBJ2-7
CDR3 protein: CASSLGGSIGSPLHF; V gene: TRBV19; J gene: TRBJ1-6
CDR3 protein: CASSRETRSSYNEQFF; V gene: TRBV5-8; J gene: TRBJ2-1
CDR3 protein: CASSIPALGLEQYF; V gene: TRBV28; J gene: TRBJ2-7
CDR3 protein: CASSRRSSYEQYF; V gene: TRBV11-2; J gene: TRBJ2-7
CDR3 protein: CASSSPQGWDQPQHF; V gene: TRBV28; J gene: TRBJ1-5
CDR3 protein: CASSPTVRLAANTGELFF; V gene: TRBV5-6; J gene: TRBJ2-2
CDR3 protein: CASSGASVNSNQPQHF; V gene: TRBV27; J gene: TRBJ1-5
CDR3 protein: CASSLGAGPRNTEAFF; V gene: TRBV5-1; J gene: TRBJ1-1
CDR3 protein: CASSHRTGGGSEAFF; V gene: TRBV6-5; J gene: TRBJ1-1
CDR3 protein: CASSQVVSSYNEQFF; V gene: TRBV14; J gene: TRBJ2-1
CDR3 protein: CASSEGPGGLHEQYF; V gene: TRBV6-1; J gene: TRBJ2-7
CDR3 protein: CASSIRANVLTF; V gene: TRBV19; J gene: TRBJ2-6
CDR3 protein: CASSLLGRSNQPQHF; V gene: TRBV27; J gene: TRBJ1-5
CDR3 protein: CASSRGTVSYEQYF; V gene: TRBV5-6; J gene: TRBJ2-7
CDR3 protein: CASSLAVGNGYTF; V gene: TRBV5-4; J gene: TRBJ1-2
CDR3 protein: CASSLAMTSGRSTDTQYF; V gene: TRBV5-8; J gene: TRBJ2-3
CDR3 protein: CASSSTGISSYEQYF; V gene: TRBV5-5; J gene: TRBJ2-7
CDR3 protein: CATSTAGPTKGDTQYF; V gene: TRBV15; J gene: TRBJ2-3
CDR3 protein: CASSDDRGFVTEAFF; V gene: TRBV6-1; J gene: TRBJ1-1
CDR3 protein: CASSLTSFDEQFF; V gene: TRBV7-1; J gene: TRBJ2-1
CDR3 protein: CASSSGTSGMADTQYF; V gene: TRBV5-1; J gene: TRBJ2-3
CDR3 protein: CSVLFKANTEAFF; V gene: TRBV29-1; J gene: TRBJ1-1
CDR3 protein: CASSLPATYEQYF; V gene: TRBV7-9; J gene: TRBJ2-7
CDR3 protein: CASDESRGRGYGYTF; V gene: TRBV28; J gene: TRBJ1-2
CDR3 protein: CASSFRASDTQYF; V gene: TRBV19; J gene: TRBJ2-3
CDR3 protein: CASSFDRGAYGYTF; V gene: TRBV5-6; J gene: TRBJ1-2
CDR3 protein: CASSPWTGIDTEAFF; V gene: TRBV18; J gene: TRBJ1-1